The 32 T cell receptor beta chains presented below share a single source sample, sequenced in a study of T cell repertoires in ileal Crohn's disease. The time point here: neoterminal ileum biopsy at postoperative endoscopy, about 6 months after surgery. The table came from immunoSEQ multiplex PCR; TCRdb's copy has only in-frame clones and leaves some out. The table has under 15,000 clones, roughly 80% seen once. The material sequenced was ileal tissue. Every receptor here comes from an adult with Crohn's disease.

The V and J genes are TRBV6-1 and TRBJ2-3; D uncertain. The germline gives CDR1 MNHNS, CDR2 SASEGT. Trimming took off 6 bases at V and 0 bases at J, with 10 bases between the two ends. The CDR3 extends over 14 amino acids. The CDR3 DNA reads TGTGCCAGCAGCAGACTTAGTAGCACAGATACGCAGTATTTT. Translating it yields CASSRLSSTDTQYF.

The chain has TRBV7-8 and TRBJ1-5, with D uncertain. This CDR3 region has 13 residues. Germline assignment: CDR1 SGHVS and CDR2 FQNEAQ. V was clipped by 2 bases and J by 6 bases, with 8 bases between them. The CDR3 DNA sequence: TGTGCCAGCAGCTTAACGGGTTTTCAGCCCCAGCATTTT. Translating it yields CASSLTGFQPQHF.

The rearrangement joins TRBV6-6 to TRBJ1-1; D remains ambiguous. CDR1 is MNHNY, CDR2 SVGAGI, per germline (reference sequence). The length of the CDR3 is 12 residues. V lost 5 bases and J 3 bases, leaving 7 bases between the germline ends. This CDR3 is CASSRGYTEAFF. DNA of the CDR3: TGTGCCAGCAGTCGCGGATACACTGAAGCTTTCTTT.

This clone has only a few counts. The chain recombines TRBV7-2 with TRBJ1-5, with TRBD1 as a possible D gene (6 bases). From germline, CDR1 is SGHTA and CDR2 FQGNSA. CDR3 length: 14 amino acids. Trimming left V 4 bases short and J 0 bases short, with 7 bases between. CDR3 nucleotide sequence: TGTGCCAGCAGCTCACAGGGTAGCAATCAGCCCCAGCATTTT. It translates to CASSSQGSNQPQHF.

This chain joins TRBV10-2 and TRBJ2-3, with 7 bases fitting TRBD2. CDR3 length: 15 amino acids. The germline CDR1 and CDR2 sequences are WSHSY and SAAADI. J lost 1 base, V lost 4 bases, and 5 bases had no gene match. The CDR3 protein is CASSGLAGGTDTQYF. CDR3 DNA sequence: TGCGCCAGCAGTGGGTTGGCGGGGGGCACAGATACGCAGTATTTT.

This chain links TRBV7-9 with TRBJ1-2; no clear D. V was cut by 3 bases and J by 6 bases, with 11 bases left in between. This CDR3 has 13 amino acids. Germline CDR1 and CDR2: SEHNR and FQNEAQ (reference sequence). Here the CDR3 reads CASSFAGGDGYTF. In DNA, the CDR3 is TGTGCCAGCAGCTTCGCGGGCGGAGATGGCTACACCTTC. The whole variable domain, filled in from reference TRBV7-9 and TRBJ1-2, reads DTGVSQNPRHKITKRGQNVTFRCDPISEHNRLYWYRQTLGQGPEFLTYFQNEAQLEKSRLLSDRFSAERPKGSFSTLEIQRTEQGDSAMYLCASSFAGGDGYTFGSGTRLTVV.

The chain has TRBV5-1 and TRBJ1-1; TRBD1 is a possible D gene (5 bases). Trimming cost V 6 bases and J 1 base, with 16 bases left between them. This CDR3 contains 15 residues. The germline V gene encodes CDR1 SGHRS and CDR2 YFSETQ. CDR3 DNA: TGCGCCAGCACCAAACTCAGGGCTGGGAACACTGAAGCTTTCTTT. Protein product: CASTKLRAGNTEAFF.

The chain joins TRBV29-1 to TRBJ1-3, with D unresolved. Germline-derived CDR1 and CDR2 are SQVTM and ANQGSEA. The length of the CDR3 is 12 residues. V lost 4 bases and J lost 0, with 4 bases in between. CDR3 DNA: TGCAGCGTTGCGAGCTCTGGAAACACCATATATTTT. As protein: CSVASSGNTIYF.

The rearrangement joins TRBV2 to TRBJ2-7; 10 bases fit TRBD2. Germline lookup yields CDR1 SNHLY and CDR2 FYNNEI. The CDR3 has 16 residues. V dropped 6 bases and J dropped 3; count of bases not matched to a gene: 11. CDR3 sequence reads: CASSAQLAGVSYEQYF. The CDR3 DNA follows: TGTGCCAGCAGCGCCCAGCTAGCGGGAGTTAGCTACGAGCAGTACTTC.

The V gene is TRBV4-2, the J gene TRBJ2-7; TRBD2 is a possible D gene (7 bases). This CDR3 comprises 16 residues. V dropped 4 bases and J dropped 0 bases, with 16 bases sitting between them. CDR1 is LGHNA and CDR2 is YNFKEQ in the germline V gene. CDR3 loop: CASSLRGGQDSYEQYF. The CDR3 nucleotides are TGTGCCAGCAGCCTAAGGGGGGGCCAGGACTCCTACGAGCAGTACTTC.

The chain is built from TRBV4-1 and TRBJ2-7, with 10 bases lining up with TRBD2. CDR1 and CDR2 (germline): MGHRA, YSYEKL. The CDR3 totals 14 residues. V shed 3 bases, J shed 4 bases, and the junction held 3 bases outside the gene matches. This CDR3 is CASSQLAGGYEQYF. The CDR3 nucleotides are TGCGCCAGCAGCCAGTTAGCGGGAGGTTACGAGCAGTACTTC.

The CDR3 is CASSRGGSSYEQYF. DNA for the CDR3: TGTGCCAGCAGCAGGGGGGGCTCCTCCTACGAGCAGTACTTC. V usage is TRBV7-2 and J usage is TRBJ2-7; D is perhaps TRBD2 (7 bases). The CDR3 loop spans 14 amino acids. Trimming pared 5 bases from V and 0 bases from J, leaving 11 bases between. The germline V gene encodes CDR1 SGHTA and CDR2 FQGNSA. Full variable domain (outside the CDR3, taken from reference TRBV7-2 and TRBJ2-7): GAGVSQSPSNKVTEKGKDVELRCDPISGHTALYWYRQSLGQGLEFLIYFQGNSAPDKSGLPSDRFSAERTGGSVSTLTIQRTQQEDSAVYLCASSRGGSSYEQYFGPGTRLTVT.

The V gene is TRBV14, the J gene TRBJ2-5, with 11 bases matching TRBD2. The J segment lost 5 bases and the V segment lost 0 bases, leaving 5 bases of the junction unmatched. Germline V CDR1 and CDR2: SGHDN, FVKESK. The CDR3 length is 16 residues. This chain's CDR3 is CASSQDPSGRFETQYF. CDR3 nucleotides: TGTGCCAGCAGCCAAGACCCTAGCGGGAGGTTTGAGACCCAGTACTTC.

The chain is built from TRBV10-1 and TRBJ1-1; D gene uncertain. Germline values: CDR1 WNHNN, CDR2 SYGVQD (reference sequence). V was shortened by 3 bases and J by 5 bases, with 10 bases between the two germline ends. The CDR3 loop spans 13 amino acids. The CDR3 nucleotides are TGCGCCAGCAGTGACCCTAGTAAGACTGAAGCTTTCTTT. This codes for CASSDPSKTEAFF.

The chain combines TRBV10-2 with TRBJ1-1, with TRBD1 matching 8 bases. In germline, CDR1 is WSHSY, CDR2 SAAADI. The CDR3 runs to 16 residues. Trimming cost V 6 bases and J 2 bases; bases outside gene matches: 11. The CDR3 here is CASRPTGTGGNTEAFF. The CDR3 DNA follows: TGCGCCAGCAGACCAACCGGGACAGGCGGAAACACTGAAGCTTTCTTT.

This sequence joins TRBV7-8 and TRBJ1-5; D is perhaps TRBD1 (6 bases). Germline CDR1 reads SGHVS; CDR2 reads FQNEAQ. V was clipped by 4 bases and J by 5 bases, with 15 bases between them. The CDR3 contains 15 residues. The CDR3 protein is CASSSGAGGHQPQHF. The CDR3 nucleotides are TGTGCCAGCAGCTCCGGCGCGGGGGGGCATCAGCCCCAGCATTTT.

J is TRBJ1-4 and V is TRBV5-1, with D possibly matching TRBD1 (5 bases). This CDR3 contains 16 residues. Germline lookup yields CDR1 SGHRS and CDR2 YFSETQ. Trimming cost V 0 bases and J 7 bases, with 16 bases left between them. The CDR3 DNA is TGCGCCAGCAGCTTGGACGCAGGCGCAGGGCCTGAAAAACTGTTTTTT. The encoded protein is CASSLDAGAGPEKLFF.

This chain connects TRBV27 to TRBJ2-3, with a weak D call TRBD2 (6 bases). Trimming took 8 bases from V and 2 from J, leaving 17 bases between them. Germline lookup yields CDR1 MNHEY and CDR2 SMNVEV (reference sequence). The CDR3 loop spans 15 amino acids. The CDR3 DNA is TGTGCCAGCGTTTTATCCGGGGGAAACACAGATACGCAGTATTTT. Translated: CASVLSGGNTDTQYF.

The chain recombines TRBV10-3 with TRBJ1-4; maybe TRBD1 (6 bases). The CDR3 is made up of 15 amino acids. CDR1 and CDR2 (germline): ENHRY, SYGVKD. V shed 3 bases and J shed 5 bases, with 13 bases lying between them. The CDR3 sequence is CAISDSGQQNEKLFF. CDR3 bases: TGTGCCATCAGTGATTCCGGACAGCAAAATGAAAAACTGTTTTTT.

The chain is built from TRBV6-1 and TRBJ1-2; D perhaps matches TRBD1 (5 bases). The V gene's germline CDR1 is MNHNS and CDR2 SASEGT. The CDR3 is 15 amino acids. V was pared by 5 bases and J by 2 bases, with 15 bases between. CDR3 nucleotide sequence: TGTGCCAGCAGTTGGGGCCGGCAGGCCAACTATGGCTACACCTTC. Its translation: CASSWGRQANYGYTF.

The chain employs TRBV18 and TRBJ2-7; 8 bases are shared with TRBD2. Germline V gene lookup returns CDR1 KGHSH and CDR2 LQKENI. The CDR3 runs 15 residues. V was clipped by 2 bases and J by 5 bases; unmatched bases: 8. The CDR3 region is CASSPRIAGWDEQYF. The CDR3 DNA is TGTGCCAGCTCACCAAGAATAGCGGGGTGGGACGAGCAGTACTTC.

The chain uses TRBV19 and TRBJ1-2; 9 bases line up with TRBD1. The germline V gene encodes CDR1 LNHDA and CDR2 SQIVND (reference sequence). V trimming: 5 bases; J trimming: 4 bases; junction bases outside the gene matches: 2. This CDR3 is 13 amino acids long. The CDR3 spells CASSPTGGYGYTF. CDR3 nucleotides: TGTGCCAGTAGTCCGACAGGGGGCTATGGCTACACCTTC.

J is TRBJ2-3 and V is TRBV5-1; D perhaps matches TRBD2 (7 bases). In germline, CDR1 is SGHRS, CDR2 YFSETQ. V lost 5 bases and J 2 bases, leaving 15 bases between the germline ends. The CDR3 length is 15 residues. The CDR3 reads CASRGRGDPTDTQYF. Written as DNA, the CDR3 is TGCGCCAGCAGGGGGAGGGGGGACCCCACAGATACGCAGTATTTT.

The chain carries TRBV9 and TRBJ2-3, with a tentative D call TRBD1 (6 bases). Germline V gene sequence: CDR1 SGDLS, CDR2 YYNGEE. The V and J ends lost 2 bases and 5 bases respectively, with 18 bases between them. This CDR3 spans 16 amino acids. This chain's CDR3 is CASSVEAFGGGDTQYF. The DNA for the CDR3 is TGTGCCAGCAGCGTCGAGGCCTTTGGGGGCGGAGATACGCAGTATTTT.

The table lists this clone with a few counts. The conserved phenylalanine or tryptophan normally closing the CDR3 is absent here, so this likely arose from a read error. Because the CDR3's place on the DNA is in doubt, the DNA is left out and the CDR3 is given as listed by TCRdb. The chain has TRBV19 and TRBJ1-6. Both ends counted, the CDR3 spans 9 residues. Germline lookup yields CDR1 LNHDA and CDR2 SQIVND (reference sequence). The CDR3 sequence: CASSIDNIA.

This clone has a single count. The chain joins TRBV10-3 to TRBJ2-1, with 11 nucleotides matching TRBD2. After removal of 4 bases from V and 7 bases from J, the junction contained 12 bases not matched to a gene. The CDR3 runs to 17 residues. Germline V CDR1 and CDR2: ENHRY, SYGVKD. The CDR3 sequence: CAISGTSGRTTSNEQFF. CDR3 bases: TGTGCCATCAGTGGAACTAGCGGGAGAACCACTTCGAATGAGCAGTTCTTC.

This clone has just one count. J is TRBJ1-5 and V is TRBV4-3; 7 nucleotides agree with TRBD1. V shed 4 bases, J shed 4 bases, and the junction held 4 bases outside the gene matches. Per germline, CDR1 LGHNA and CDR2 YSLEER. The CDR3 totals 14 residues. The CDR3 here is CASSLNRGNQPQHF. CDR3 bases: TGCGCCAGCAGCCTCAACAGGGGAAATCAGCCCCAGCATTTT.

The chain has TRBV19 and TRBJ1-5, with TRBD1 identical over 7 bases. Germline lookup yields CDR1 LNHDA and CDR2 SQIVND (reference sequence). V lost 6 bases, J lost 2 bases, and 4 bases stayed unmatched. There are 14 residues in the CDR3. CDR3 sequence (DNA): TGTGCCAGTAGGGCCACAGGGGGCAATCAGCCCCAGCATTTT. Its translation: CASRATGGNQPQHF. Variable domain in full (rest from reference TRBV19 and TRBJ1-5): DGGITQSPKYLFRKEGQNVTLSCEQNLNHDAMYWYRQDPGQGLRLIYYSQIVNDFQKGDIAEGYSVSREKKESFPLTVTSAQKNPTAFYLCASRATGGNQPQHFGDGTRLSIL.

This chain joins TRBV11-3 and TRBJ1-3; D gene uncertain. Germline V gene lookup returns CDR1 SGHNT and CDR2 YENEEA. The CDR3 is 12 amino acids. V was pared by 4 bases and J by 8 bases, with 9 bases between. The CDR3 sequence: CASSYQRDTIYF. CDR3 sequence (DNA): TGTGCCAGCAGCTATCAGCGGGACACCATATATTTT.

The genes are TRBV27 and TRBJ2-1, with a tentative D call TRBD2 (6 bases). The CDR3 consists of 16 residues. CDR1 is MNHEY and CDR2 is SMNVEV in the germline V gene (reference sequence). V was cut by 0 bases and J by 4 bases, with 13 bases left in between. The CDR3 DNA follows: TGTGCCAGCAGTTTATCGGGGCGGGACCTATACAATGAGCAGTTCTTC. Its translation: CASSLSGRDLYNEQFF.

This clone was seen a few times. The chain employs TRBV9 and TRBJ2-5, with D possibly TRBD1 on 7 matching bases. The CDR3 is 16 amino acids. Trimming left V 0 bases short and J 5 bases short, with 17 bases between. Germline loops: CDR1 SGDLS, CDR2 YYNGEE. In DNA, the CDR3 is TGTGCCAGCAGCGTAGGGAGGGGGCCAGCGAGGGAGACCCAGTACTTC. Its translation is CASSVGRGPARETQYF. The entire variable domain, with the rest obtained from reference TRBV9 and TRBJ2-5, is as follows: DSGVTQTPKHLITATGQRVTLRCSPRSGDLSVYWYQQSLDQGLQFLIQYYNGEERAKGNILERFSAQQFPDLHSELNLSSLELGDSALYFCASSVGRGPARETQYFGPGTRLLVL.

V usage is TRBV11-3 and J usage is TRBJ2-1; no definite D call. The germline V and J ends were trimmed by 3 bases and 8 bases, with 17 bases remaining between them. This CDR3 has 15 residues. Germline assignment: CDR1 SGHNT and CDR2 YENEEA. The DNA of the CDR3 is TGTGCCAGCAGCTTCGGAATCAGGCGTGTCGATGAGCAGTTCTTC. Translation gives CASSFGIRRVDEQFF.